This entry features one T cell receptor beta chain sequence. Here the gene names and germline are mouse. The read stops 1 residue short of the end of the CDR3; the missing end is completed from the germline J gene. The source of the sample is a study of tissue T cells after allogeneic stem cell transplantation. Sample time point: mouse harvest day 14 after allogeneic transplant. Tail vein injection delivered 10^7 T-cell-depleted bone marrow cells and 10^6 splenic CD5+ T cells. Only in-frame clones appear in the TCRdb table, and some are missing; sequencing was by immunoSEQ multiplex PCR. The table shows several thousand clones, with roughly 38% occurring only once. After removal of 2 bases from V and 0 bases from J, the junction contained 4 bases not matched to a gene. The germline V gene has CDR1 SNHLY and CDR2 FYNGKV (reference sequence). CDR3 length equals 15 residues.

The sequence was obtained from a female BALB/c mouse given C57BL/6 T cells with graft-versus-host disease after an allogeneic hematopoietic cell transplant. This chain links TRBV3 with TRBJ2-7, with 7 bases identical to TRBD1. Sequencing was done on a sample of skin. CDR3 sequence reads: CASSLLQGSSYEQYF. The part of the CDR3 DNA that was read is TGTGCCAGCAGCTTACTACAGGGGAGCTCCTATGAACAGTAC.